This TCR beta chain was sequenced during a study of T cells in Graves' hyperthyroidism and ophthalmopathy. Study-wide points: Before onset, by a median of around 6.1 months, the model predicted ophthalmopathy. Blood held most thyroid clonotypes expanded above 0.001 frequency.

Diagnoses rested on clinical symptoms, serum thyroxine and TRAb, thyroid ultrasound and orbital computed tomography. Regions amplified from RNA transcripts were the TCR beta CDR3 regions. Using the HTBI primer set, a first-round RT-PCR was run on the TCR CDR3. A single record per CDR3 protein comes from TCRdb applying MiXCR to the multiplex PCR reads. The data show 350,000 or so distinct CDR3 sequences, 15% to 20% seen once. As regards this clonotype: The target antigen is unknown.

CDR3 size: 14 residues. Trimming took off 4 bases at V and 1 base at J, with 10 bases between the two ends. Germline V gene lookup returns CDR1 MNHNS and CDR2 SASEGT. The material sequenced was blood. This TCR came from a woman in her thirties or forties with Graves' ophthalmopathy. J is TRBJ2-5 and V is TRBV6-1; D might be TRBD2 (7 bases). DNA for the CDR3: TGTGCCAGCAGTGCTGCGGGGGCCCAAGAGACCCAGTACTTC. Protein: CASSAAGAQETQYF.